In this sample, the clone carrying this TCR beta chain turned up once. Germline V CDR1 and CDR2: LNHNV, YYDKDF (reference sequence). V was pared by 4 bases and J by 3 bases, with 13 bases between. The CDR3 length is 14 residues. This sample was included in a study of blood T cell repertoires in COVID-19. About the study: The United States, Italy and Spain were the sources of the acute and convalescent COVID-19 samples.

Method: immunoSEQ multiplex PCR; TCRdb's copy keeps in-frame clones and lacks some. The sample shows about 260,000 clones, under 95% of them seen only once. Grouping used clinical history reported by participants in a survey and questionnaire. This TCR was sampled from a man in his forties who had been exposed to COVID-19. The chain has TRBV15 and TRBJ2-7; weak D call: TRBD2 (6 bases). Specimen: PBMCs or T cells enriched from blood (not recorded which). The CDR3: CATSNRLDFYEQYF. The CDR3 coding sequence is TGTGCCACCAGCAACAGACTAGATTTCTACGAGCAGTACTTC.